Below, 20 T cell receptor beta chains from the same sample are listed, as sequenced in a study of T cell responses to AZD1222 COVID-19 vaccine (dated by TCRdb to the early 2020s). The library was obtained by the immunoSEQ multiplex PCR assay. The table was pulled from immuneACCESS by TCRdb, which kept in-frame rearrangements only. Such tables lose some clones; where checked, under half of the loss comes from unresolved V genes, and the rest has no known cause. This sample lists approximately 170,000 clones; about 90% were detected once. The ten largest make up around 0.98% of the sample. Reading the label with the study, this specimen's time point is: about 28 days (+/-7) after the second vaccine dose. Source: peripheral blood, taken 28 days after the second AZD1222 dose. The receptors derive from an adult who received the AZD1222 COVID-19 vaccine.

The J gene is TRBJ1-1, the V gene TRBV5-1; D gene unclear. The germline V gene has CDR1 SGHRS and CDR2 YFSETQ. CDR3 length: 11 residues. Trimming removed 0 bases from V and 3 bases from J, with 0 bases in between. The CDR3 DNA is TGCGCCAGCAGCTTGGACACTGAAGCTTTCTTT. Its translation is CASSLDTEAFF.

This chain uses TRBV4-1 with TRBJ1-4; a possible D gene is TRBD1 (5 bases). The V end was cut by 2 bases, the J end by 7 bases, with 14 bases between. The germline gives CDR1 MGHRA, CDR2 YSYEKL. The CDR3 is made up of 15 amino acids. The CDR3 spells CASSQISGTREKLFF. In DNA form, the CDR3 reads TGCGCCAGCAGCCAAATCTCGGGGACCCGTGAAAAACTGTTTTTT.

The chain employs TRBV5-1 and TRBJ1-3; 8 positions match TRBD1. Germline V gene lookup returns CDR1 SGHRS and CDR2 YFSETQ. CDR3 length: 15 amino acids. V shed 4 bases, J shed 1 base, and the junction held 4 bases outside the gene matches. For the CDR3, the DNA is TGCGCCAGCAGCCCGGACAGGGTGTCTGGAAACACCATATATTTT. It codes for CASSPDRVSGNTIYF.

The chain joins TRBV18 to TRBJ1-5, with D maybe TRBD1 (5 bases). CDR3 length equals 16 residues. V lost 3 bases, J lost 1 base, and 13 bases lay in between. From germline, CDR1 is KGHSH and CDR2 LQKENI. The CDR3 DNA sequence: TGTGCCAGCTCACCGCTGGGGCAACAGAGCAATCAGCCCCAGCATTTT. Its translation: CASSPLGQQSNQPQHF.

The rearrangement links TRBV5-8 to TRBJ1-5; no clear D gene. The V gene's germline CDR1 is SGHTS and CDR2 YDEGEE. This CDR3 has 15 amino acids. Trimming took off 0 bases at V and 0 bases at J, with 7 bases between the two ends. In DNA form, the CDR3 reads TGTGCCAGCAGCTTGGACGGTGATAGCAATCAGCCCCAGCATTTT. This encodes CASSLDGDSNQPQHF.

The V gene is TRBV2, the J gene TRBJ2-7, with 11 bases matching TRBD2. This CDR3 is 17 amino acids long. Germline V gives CDR1 SNHLY, CDR2 FYNNEI. V lost 0 bases and J lost 2; bases outside the gene matches: 6. CDR3 in amino acids: CASSEAPQLAGAYEQYF. The CDR3 region has the DNA TGTGCCAGCAGTGAAGCGCCCCAACTAGCGGGGGCCTACGAGCAGTACTTC. Full variable domain (missing parts from reference TRBV2 and TRBJ2-7): EPEVTQTPSHQVTQMGQEVILRCVPISNHLYFYWYRQILGQKVEFLVSFYNNEISEKSEIFDDQFSVERPDGSNFTLKIRSTKLEDSAMYFCASSEAPQLAGAYEQYFGPGTRLTVT.

This sequence joins TRBV11-2 and TRBJ1-1; the match to TRBD1 covers 7 bases. Trimming cost V 1 base and J 4 bases; bases outside gene matches: 6. There are 15 residues in the CDR3. Germline values: CDR1 SGHAT, CDR2 FQNNGV. The CDR3 coding sequence is TGTGCCAGCAGCTTAGCCGGCCAGGGGGGCACTGAAGCTTTCTTT. Protein: CASSLAGQGGTEAFF.

The chain is built from TRBV5-5 and TRBJ1-3, with unresolved D. The germline V gene has CDR1 SGHKS and CDR2 YYEKEE (reference sequence). This CDR3 is built from 14 residues. V was clipped by 3 bases and J by 0 bases, with 7 bases between them. The chain's CDR3 is CASSSGNSGNTIYF. The CDR3 nucleotides are TGTGCCAGCAGCTCCGGGAACTCTGGAAACACCATATATTTT.

This chain uses TRBV5-1 with TRBJ1-1; maybe TRBD1 (6 bases). V lost 4 bases to trimming and J lost 0 bases, with 10 bases between them. The CDR3 covers 14 residues. Per the germline V gene, CDR1 is SGHRS and CDR2 is YFSETQ. In nucleotides, the CDR3 is TGCGCCAGCAGCGTCGACAGGTTGAACACTGAAGCTTTCTTT. Protein: CASSVDRLNTEAFF.

The count of this clone is one. The chain employs TRBV30 and TRBJ1-2; D call uncertain. Germline CDR1 is GTSNPN and CDR2 is SVGIG (reference sequence). The V and J ends lost 5 bases and 3 bases respectively, with 7 bases between them. The CDR3 contains 11 residues. CDR3 in amino acids: CAWARDYGYTF. The CDR3 coding sequence is TGTGCCTGGGCCCGGGACTATGGCTACACCTTC. Based on the CDR3 plus reference TRBV30 and TRBJ1-2, the full variable domain is SQTIHQWPATLVQPVGSPLSLECTVEGTSNPNLYWYRQAAGRGLQLLFYSVGIGQISSEVPQNLSASRPQDRQFILSSKKLLLSDSGFYLCAWARDYGYTFGSGTRLTVV.

The V call is TRBV6-2 or TRBV6-3, the J call TRBJ2-1; 14 bases agree with TRBD2. J was trimmed by 8 bases and V by 6 bases; bases with no gene match: 9. This CDR3 contains 16 residues. In germline, CDR1 is MNHEY, CDR2 SVGEGT. The CDR3 nucleotides are TGTGCCAGCAGCCCTCGACTAGCGGGGGGGGTCGATGAGCAGTTCTTC. Translation: CASSPRLAGGVDEQFF.

The J gene is TRBJ1-1, the V gene TRBV3-1 (or the pseudogene TRBV3-2), with 7 bases fitting TRBD1. CDR3 length: 17 amino acids. Germline CDR1 and CDR2: LGHDT and YNNKEL (reference sequence). After removal of 4 bases from V and 3 bases from J, the junction contained 14 bases not matched to a gene. The CDR3 loop reads CASSLIRRRGLDTEAFF. In nucleotides, the CDR3 is TGTGCCAGCAGCCTTATTCGGCGAAGGGGGCTTGACACTGAAGCTTTCTTT.

The chain links TRBV18 to TRBJ1-1; D might be TRBD1 (5 bases). Germline CDR1 is KGHSH and CDR2 is LQKENI. Trimming cost V 4 bases and J 3 bases, with 12 bases left between them. The CDR3 sequence is 14 residues long. The CDR3 is CASSQQSRDTEAFF. CDR3 DNA: TGTGCCAGCTCACAACAGTCCAGGGACACTGAAGCTTTCTTT.

This sequence joins TRBV4-2 and TRBJ1-2, with D possibly matching TRBD1 (5 bases). CDR1 is LGHNA, CDR2 YNFKEQ, per germline. The V end was cut by 4 bases, the J end by 0 bases, with 18 bases between. The CDR3 spans 17 residues. CDR3 residues: CASSPRQGVQSNYGYTF. The CDR3 DNA follows: TGTGCCAGCAGCCCTCGTCAAGGGGTACAGTCTAACTATGGCTACACCTTC.

V usage is TRBV9 and J usage is TRBJ1-1; 9 bases map to TRBD1. V lost 0 bases, J lost 3 bases, and 0 bases stayed unmatched. Germline V lookup: CDR1 SGDLS, CDR2 YYNGEE. CDR3 length: 14 residues. CDR3 sequence reads: CASSVGTGDTEAFF. The DNA of the CDR3 is TGTGCCAGCAGCGTAGGGACAGGGGACACTGAAGCTTTCTTT.

This clone showed up just once. The V and J genes are TRBV18 and TRBJ1-5, with D unresolved. CDR1 is KGHSH and CDR2 is LQKENI in the germline V gene. Between the trimmed V and J ends, which lost 5 bases and 3 bases, there was a span of 11 bases. The CDR3 is 14 amino acids. The CDR3: CASSERPYNQPQHF. The CDR3 DNA sequence: TGTGCCAGCTCAGAACGGCCTTACAATCAGCCCCAGCATTTT. The whole variable domain, filled in from reference TRBV18 and TRBJ1-5, reads NAGVMQNPRHLVRRRGQEARLRCSPMKGHSHVYWYRQLPEEGLKFMVYLQKENIIDESGMPKERFSAEFPKEGPSILRIQQVVRGDSAAYFCASSERPYNQPQHFGDGTRLSIL.

The chain employs TRBV5-6 and TRBJ1-6, with 7 bases fitting TRBD1. This CDR3 is built from 16 residues. Losses at the gene ends were 5 bases for V and 10 bases for J; bases not matched to a gene: 15. Germline V gives CDR1 SGHDT, CDR2 YYEEEE. CDR3 residues: CASSSQGSFLGSPLHF. CDR3 nucleotide sequence: TGTGCCAGCAGTTCACAGGGGTCCTTTTTAGGATCACCCCTCCACTTT.

In its sample, this clone was seen a few times. The V call is TRBV6-6, the J call TRBJ1-5; unclear D gene. Germline-derived CDR1 and CDR2 are MNHNY and SVGAGI (reference sequence). The CDR3 is 13 amino acids. V gave up 4 bases and J gave up 3 bases, with 7 bases separating them. CDR3 sequence (DNA): TGTGCCAGCAGTTTAGGTTTCAATCAGCCCCAGCATTTT. Amino acid sequence: CASSLGFNQPQHF.

This chain links TRBV7-6 with TRBJ1-3; D gene uncertain. Trimming removed 5 bases from V and 4 bases from J, with 15 bases in between. The CDR3 loop spans 15 amino acids. Germline CDR1 is SGHVS and CDR2 is FNYEAQ. The CDR3 DNA sequence: TGTGCCAGCAGCCGAGGAGGGCATAGCGGAAACACCATATATTTT. Protein product: CASSRGGHSGNTIYF.

The genes are TRBV6-5 and TRBJ2-3; 10 positions match TRBD2. V was clipped by 2 bases and J by 7 bases; unmatched bases: 6. The CDR3 runs to 15 residues. Germline V gives CDR1 MNHEY, CDR2 SVGAGI. The CDR3, as DNA: TGTGCCAGCAGTTACCAAGCGGGGGGGCTCAATACGCAGTATTTT. Its protein product is CASSYQAGGLNTQYF.